Below are 17 T cell receptor beta chains sequenced from a single sample in a study of OX40 agonist ivuxolimab in advanced cancers. Clones were read by immunoSEQ multiplex PCR, and TCRdb kept only the in-frame ones, dropping some. The top ten hold less than 20% of the sample, which has roughly 6,700 clones, approximately 71% seen once. The sequences come from CD4+ or CD8+ T cells sorted from blood, collected in a trial of the OX40 agonist ivuxolimab. The origin of the receptors is an adult with an advanced solid tumor such as melanoma, head and neck, liver or kidney cancer.

This clone was picked up a small number of times. The chain has TRBV7-9 and TRBJ2-1; perhaps TRBD1 as D (5 bases). Deletions cut 6 bases from V and 10 bases from J, with 13 bases between. The CDR3 runs to 12 residues. Germline loops: CDR1 SEHNR, CDR2 FQNEAQ (reference sequence). CDR3 DNA: TGTGCCAGCAGTTTCGTAGGGGAAGAGCAGTTCTTC. Translating it yields CASSFVGEEQFF.

This clone was seen a handful of times. This rearrangement joins TRBV4-3 to TRBJ2-7; the D gene is possibly TRBD1 (5 bases). The CDR3 is 16 residues long. V was shortened by 2 bases and J by 2 bases, with 16 bases between the two germline ends. Germline V gene data show CDR1 as LGHNA and CDR2 as YSLEER. CDR3 region: CASSQHDSAEAYEQYF. As DNA, the CDR3 is TGCGCCAGCAGCCAACACGACAGTGCCGAAGCCTACGAGCAGTACTTC.

The chain has TRBV7-9 and TRBJ2-1; D ambiguous. The germline gives CDR1 SEHNR, CDR2 FQNEAQ (reference sequence). V was shortened by 1 base and J by 8 bases, with 6 bases between the two germline ends. The CDR3 extends over 12 amino acids. CDR3 bases: TGTGCCAGCAGCTTAGTAGGAGATGAGCAGTTCTTC. Translated: CASSLVGDEQFF.

This clone was counted a single time. V is TRBV4-1 and J is TRBJ2-7; 11 bases are shared with TRBD1. Per the germline V gene, CDR1 is MGHRA and CDR2 is YSYEKL. V lost 3 bases, J lost 3 bases, and 7 bases stayed unmatched. CDR3 length equals 16 residues. CDR3 loop: CASSHLSGTGGYEQYF. The CDR3 DNA is TGCGCCAGCAGCCATTTATCCGGGACAGGGGGCTACGAGCAGTACTTC.

Here the CDR3 DNA reads TGTGCCAGTAGTATTTTTCGGACAGGGAGAAACACTGAAGCTTTCTTT. Translating it yields CASSIFRTGRNTEAFF. The chain links TRBV19 to TRBJ1-1; 8 positions agree with TRBD1. With 3 bases clipped from V and 2 bases from J, the junction kept 8 bases outside the gene matches. The germline V gene has CDR1 LNHDA and CDR2 SQIVND (reference sequence). There are 16 residues in the CDR3.

V and J are TRBV30 and TRBJ2-5; D is ambiguous. The germline gives CDR1 GTSNPN, CDR2 SVGIG (reference sequence). The CDR3 consists of 13 residues. Deletions cut 4 bases from V and 3 bases from J, with 12 bases between. The CDR3 DNA is TGTGCCTGGATCGGCGAGGCAGAAGAGACCCAGTACTTC. Translation: CAWIGEAEETQYF.

V gene TRBV13 combines with J gene TRBJ1-2, with 7 nucleotides matching TRBD1. The CDR3 is 16 residues long. The J segment lost 5 bases and the V segment lost 0 bases, leaving 9 bases of the junction unmatched. Germline lookup yields CDR1 PRHDT and CDR2 FYEKMQ (reference sequence). The chain's CDR3 is CASSLGQRGQPYGYTF. The CDR3 region has the DNA TGTGCCAGCAGCTTAGGCCAGAGGGGACAGCCATATGGCTACACCTTC.

The chain is built from TRBV7-9 and TRBJ1-6; D remains unclear. The CDR3 runs to 15 residues. Trimming cost V 5 bases and J 10 bases, with 18 bases left between them. CDR1 and CDR2 from the germline V gene are SEHNR and FQNEAQ (reference sequence). The CDR3 region has the DNA TGTGCCAGCAGCCCCCACGACGGACCCCTCTCACCCCTCCACTTT. This encodes CASSPHDGPLSPLHF.

The chain joins TRBV27 to TRBJ1-4; 8 bases are shared with TRBD1. Germline trimming cut 8 bases from V and 8 bases from J; bases unmatched to any gene: 10. The CDR3 extends over 14 amino acids. The germline CDR1 and CDR2 sequences are MNHEY and SMNVEV (reference sequence). This CDR3 is CASAFYRGEEKLFF. CDR3 nucleotide sequence: TGTGCCAGCGCCTTCTACAGGGGGGAGGAAAAACTGTTTTTT.

This chain joins TRBV6-4 and TRBJ1-5, with no clear D. Germline V lookup: CDR1 MRHNA, CDR2 SNTAGT. V was clipped by 0 bases and J by 1 base, with 4 bases between them. The CDR3 runs to 14 residues. The CDR3 protein is CASSDSGSNQPQHF. The DNA of the CDR3 is TGTGCCAGCAGTGACTCAGGGAGCAATCAGCCCCAGCATTTT.

The V gene is TRBV5-6, the J gene TRBJ2-5, with a possible D match to TRBD1 (6 bases). Germline-derived CDR1 and CDR2 are SGHDT and YYEEEE. V gave up 0 bases and J gave up 0 bases, with 6 bases separating them. The CDR3 sequence is 14 residues long. The CDR3 DNA follows: TGTGCCAGCAGCTTGGCAGGGGACCAAGAGACCCAGTACTTC. Its protein is CASSLAGDQETQYF.

This clone was recorded once. The chain carries TRBV5-4 and TRBJ1-3; D possibly corresponds to TRBD1 (6 bases). Germline CDR1 SGHNT, CDR2 YYREEE (reference sequence). Between the trimmed V and J ends, which lost 2 bases and 4 bases, there was a span of 19 bases. The CDR3 has 17 residues. The CDR3 spells CASSFFPYRAEGNTIYF. The DNA of the CDR3 is TGTGCCAGCAGCTTTTTCCCGTACAGGGCAGAGGGAAACACCATATATTTT.

The chain carries TRBV4-3 and TRBJ2-7, with D unclear. Germline CDR1 is LGHNA and CDR2 is YSLEER. There are 14 residues in the CDR3. V was cut by 0 bases and J by 1 base, with 7 bases left in between. CDR3 in amino acids: CASSQDSMSYEQYF. CDR3 bases: TGCGCCAGCAGCCAAGATTCAATGTCCTACGAGCAGTACTTC.

This clone appeared once. The CDR3 nucleotides are TGTGCCAGCAGCTTAGGTGCAGGGGGCGACTATGGCTACACCTTC. Protein product: CASSLGAGGDYGYTF. The V call is TRBV7-6, the J call TRBJ1-2, with 8 positions matching TRBD1. The CDR3 is 15 residues long. CDR1 and CDR2 (germline): SGHVS, FNYEAQ. V lost 1 base, J lost 3 bases, and 4 bases stayed unmatched.

The chain couples TRBV9 to TRBJ2-7, with 8 bases lining up with TRBD1. Germline V lookup: CDR1 SGDLS, CDR2 YYNGEE. The CDR3 spans 15 residues. Trimming took 4 bases from V and 5 from J; bases not matched to a gene: 11. CDR3 protein: CASSLRTGSNHEQYF. The CDR3 nucleotides are TGTGCCAGCAGCCTCCGGACAGGGAGCAACCACGAGCAGTACTTC.

V gene TRBV19 combines with J gene TRBJ1-2; D not resolved. Between the trimmed V and J ends, which lost 5 bases and 5 bases, there was a span of 9 bases. The CDR3 consists of 12 residues. Germline V CDR1 and CDR2: LNHDA, SQIVND (reference sequence). For the CDR3, the DNA is TGTGCCAGTAGTTTGGGCAGATATGGCTACACCTTC. Protein product: CASSLGRYGYTF.

V and J are TRBV29-1 and TRBJ1-4; possible D gene TRBD1, 6 bases. The CDR3 extends over 13 amino acids. V dropped 8 bases and J dropped 2 bases, with 12 bases sitting between them. CDR1 SQVTM and CDR2 ANQGSEA come from the germline V gene. The chain's CDR3 is CSYEGDTNEKLFF. The CDR3 bases are TGCAGCTACGAGGGGGACACTAATGAAAAACTGTTTTTT.